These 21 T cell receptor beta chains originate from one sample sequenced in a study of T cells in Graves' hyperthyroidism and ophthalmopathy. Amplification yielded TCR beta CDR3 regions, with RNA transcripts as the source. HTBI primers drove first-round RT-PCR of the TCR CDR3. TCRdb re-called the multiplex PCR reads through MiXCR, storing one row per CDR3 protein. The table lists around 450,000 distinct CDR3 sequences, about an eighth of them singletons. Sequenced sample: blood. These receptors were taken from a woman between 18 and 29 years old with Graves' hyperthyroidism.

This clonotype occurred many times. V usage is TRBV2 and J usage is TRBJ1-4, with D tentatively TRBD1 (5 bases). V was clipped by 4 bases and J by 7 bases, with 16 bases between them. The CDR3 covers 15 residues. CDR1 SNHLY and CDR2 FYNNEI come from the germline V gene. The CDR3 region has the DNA TGTGCCAGCAGTGGGGACGCTACCTCGATTGAAAAACTGTTTTTT. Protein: CASSGDATSIEKLFF. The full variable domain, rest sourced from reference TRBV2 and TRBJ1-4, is EPEVTQTPSHQVTQMGQEVILRCVPISNHLYFYWYRQILGQKVEFLVSFYNNEISEKSEIFDDQFSVERPDGSNFTLKIRSTKLEDSAMYFCASSGDATSIEKLFFGSGTQLSVL.

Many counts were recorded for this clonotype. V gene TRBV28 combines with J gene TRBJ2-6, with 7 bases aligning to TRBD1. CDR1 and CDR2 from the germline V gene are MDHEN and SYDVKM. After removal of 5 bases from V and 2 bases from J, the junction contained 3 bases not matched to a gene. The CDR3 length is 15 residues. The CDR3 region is CASSVGGAGANVLTF. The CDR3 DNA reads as TGTGCCAGCAGTGTAGGGGGCGCTGGGGCCAACGTCCTGACTTTC.

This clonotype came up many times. As DNA, the CDR3 is TGTGCCATCTCCGGACAGGGGGGCTACGAGCAGTACTTC. This translates into CAISGQGGYEQYF. The chain couples TRBV7-9 to TRBJ2-7; 10 bases align to TRBD1. In germline, CDR1 is SEHNR, CDR2 FQNEAQ (reference sequence). This CDR3 spans 13 amino acids. The J segment lost 3 bases and the V segment lost 10 bases, leaving 6 bases of the junction unmatched.

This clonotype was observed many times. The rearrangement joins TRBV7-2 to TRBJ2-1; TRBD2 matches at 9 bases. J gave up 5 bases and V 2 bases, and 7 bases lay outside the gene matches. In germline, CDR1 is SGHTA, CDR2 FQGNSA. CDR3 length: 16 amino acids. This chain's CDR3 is CASSLWREGPNNEQFF. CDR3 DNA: TGTGCCAGCAGCTTATGGCGGGAGGGCCCAAACAATGAGCAGTTCTTC.

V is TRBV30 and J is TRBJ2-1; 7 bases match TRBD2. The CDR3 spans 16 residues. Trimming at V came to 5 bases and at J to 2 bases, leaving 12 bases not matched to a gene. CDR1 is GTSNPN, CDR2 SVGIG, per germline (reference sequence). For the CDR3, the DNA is TGTGCCTGGGGACCCCTTTTGGGAGGGACCTACAATGAGCAGTTCTTC. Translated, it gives CAWGPLLGGTYNEQFF. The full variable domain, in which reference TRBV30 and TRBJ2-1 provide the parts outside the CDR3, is SQTIHQWPATLVQPVGSPLSLECTVEGTSNPNLYWYRQAAGRGLQLLFYSVGIGQISSEVPQNLSASRPQDRQFILSSKKLLLSDSGFYLCAWGPLLGGTYNEQFFGPGTRLTVL.

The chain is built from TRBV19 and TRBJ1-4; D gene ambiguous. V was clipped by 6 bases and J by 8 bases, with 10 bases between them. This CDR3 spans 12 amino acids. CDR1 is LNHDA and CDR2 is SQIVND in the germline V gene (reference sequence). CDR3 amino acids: CASSQSREKLFF. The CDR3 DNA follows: TGTGCCAGTAGCCAGTCACGGGAAAAACTGTTTTTT. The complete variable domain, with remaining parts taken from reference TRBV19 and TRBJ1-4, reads DGGITQSPKYLFRKEGQNVTLSCEQNLNHDAMYWYRQDPGQGLRLIYYSQIVNDFQKGDIAEGYSVSREKKESFPLTVTSAQKNPTAFYLCASSQSREKLFFGSGTQLSVL.

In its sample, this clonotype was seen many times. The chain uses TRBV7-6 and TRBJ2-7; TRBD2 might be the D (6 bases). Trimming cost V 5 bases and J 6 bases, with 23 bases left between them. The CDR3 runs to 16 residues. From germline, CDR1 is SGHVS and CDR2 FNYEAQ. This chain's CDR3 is CASSPDGTQRSGEQYF. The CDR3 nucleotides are TGTGCCAGCAGCCCGGACGGGACTCAAAGGAGCGGCGAGCAGTACTTC.

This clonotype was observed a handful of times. CDR3 in amino acids: CASSEWGQENQPQHF. DNA of the CDR3: TGTGCCAGCAGCGAATGGGGACAGGAGAATCAGCCCCAGCATTTT. This rearrangement joins TRBV9 to TRBJ1-5; 8 bases agree with TRBD1. Looked up from germline, CDR1 is SGDLS and CDR2 is YYNGEE. J gave up 4 bases and V 3 bases, and 6 bases lay outside the gene matches. The CDR3 totals 15 residues.

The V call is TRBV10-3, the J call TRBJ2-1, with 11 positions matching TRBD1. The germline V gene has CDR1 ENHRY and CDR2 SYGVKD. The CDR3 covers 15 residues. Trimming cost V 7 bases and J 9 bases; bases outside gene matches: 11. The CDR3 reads CAITRTGGLDGEQFF. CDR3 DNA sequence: TGTGCCATCACCAGGACAGGGGGCTTGGATGGTGAGCAGTTCTTC.

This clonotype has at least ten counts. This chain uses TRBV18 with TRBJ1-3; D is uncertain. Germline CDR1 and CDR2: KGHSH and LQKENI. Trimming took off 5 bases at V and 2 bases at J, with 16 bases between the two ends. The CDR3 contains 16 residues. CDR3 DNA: TGTGCCAGCTCAACCGGCTCCTCAAAGGCTGGAAACACCATATATTTT. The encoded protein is CASSTGSSKAGNTIYF.

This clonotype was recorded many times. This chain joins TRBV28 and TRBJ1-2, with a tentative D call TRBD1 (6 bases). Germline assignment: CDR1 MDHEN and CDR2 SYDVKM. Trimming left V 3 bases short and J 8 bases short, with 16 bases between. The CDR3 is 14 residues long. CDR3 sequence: CASSFGSGGLGYTF. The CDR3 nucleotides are TGTGCCAGCAGTTTCGGGTCTGGGGGGCTAGGCTACACCTTC.

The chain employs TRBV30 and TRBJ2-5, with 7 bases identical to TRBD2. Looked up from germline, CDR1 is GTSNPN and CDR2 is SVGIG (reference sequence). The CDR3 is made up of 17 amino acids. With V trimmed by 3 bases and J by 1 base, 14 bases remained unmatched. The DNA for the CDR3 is TGTGCCTGGAGCGGAATAGGGCTAGCGGCCTTCCAAGAGACCCAGTACTTC. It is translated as CAWSGIGLAAFQETQYF.

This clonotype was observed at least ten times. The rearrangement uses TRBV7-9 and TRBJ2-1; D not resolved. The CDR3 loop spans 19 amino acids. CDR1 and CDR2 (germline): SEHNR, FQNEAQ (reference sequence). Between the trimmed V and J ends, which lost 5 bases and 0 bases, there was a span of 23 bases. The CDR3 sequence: CASSPPSERDPISYNEQFF. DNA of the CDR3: TGTGCCAGCAGCCCCCCATCCGAGCGCGACCCTATCTCCTACAATGAGCAGTTCTTC.

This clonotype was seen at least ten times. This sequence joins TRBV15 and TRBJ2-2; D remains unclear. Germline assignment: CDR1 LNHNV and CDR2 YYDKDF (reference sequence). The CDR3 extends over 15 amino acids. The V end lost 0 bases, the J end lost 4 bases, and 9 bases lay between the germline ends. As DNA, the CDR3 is TGTGCCACCAGCAGAGATATGTCGCGCACCGGGGAGCTGTTTTTT. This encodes CATSRDMSRTGELFF. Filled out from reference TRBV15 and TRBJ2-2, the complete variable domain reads DAMVIQNPRYQVTQFGKPVTLSCSQTLNHNVMYWYQQKSSQAPKLLFHYYDKDFNNEADTPDNFQSRRPNTSFCFLDIRSPGLGDTAMYLCATSRDMSRTGELFFGEGSRLTVL.

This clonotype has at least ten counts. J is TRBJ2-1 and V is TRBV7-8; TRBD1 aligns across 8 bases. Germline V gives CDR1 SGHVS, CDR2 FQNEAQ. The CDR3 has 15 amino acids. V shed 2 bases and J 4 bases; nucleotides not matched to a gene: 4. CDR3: CASSLRTGPYNEQFF. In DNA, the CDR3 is TGTGCCAGCAGCTTACGGACAGGGCCATACAATGAGCAGTTCTTC. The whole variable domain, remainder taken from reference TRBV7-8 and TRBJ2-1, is GAGVSQSPRYKVAKRGQDVALRCDPISGHVSLFWYQQALGQGPEFLTYFQNEAQLDKSGLPSDRFFAERPEGSVSTLKIQRTQQEDSAVYLCASSLRTGPYNEQFFGPGTRLTVL.

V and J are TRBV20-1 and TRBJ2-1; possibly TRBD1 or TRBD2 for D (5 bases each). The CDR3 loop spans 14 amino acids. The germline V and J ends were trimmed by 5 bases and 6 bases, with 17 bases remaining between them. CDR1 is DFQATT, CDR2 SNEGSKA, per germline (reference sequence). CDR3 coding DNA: TGCAGTGCTGGAATCCCGTCGGGGACCAATGAGCAGTTCTTC. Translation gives CSAGIPSGTNEQFF.

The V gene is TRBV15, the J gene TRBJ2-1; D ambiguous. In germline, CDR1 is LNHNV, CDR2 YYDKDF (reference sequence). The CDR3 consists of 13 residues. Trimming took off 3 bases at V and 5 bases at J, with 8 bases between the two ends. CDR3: CATSSSFDNEQFF. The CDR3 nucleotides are TGTGCCACCAGCAGCAGCTTCGACAATGAGCAGTTCTTC.

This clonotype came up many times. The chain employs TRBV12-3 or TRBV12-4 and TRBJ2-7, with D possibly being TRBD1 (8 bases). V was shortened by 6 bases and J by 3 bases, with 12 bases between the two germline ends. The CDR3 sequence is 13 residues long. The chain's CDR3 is CASSTGGVYEQYF. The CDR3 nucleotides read TGTGCCAGCAGCACAGGGGGGGTCTACGAGCAGTACTTC.

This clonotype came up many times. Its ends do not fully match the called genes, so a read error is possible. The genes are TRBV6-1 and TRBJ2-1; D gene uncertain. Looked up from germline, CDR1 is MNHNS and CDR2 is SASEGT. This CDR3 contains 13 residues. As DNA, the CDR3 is TGTGCCAGCAGTGAAGGTCCAGGCGCCTTCCTCCTCTTC. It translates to CASSEGPGAFLLF.

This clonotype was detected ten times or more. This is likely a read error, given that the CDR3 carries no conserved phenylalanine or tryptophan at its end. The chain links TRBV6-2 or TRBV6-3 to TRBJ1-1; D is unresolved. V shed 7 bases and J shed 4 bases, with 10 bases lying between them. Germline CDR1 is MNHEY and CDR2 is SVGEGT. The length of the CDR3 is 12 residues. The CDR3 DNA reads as TGTGCCAGCACTACTGTAGGCACTGAAGCTTTCCTT. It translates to CASTTVGTEAFL.

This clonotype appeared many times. CDR3: CASSRTGGEKLFF. The CDR3 nucleotides read TGTGCCAGCAGTCGGACAGGGGGCGAAAAACTGTTTTTT. The genes are TRBV12-3 or TRBV12-4 and TRBJ1-4, with 11 bases aligning to TRBD1. The CDR3 is made up of 13 amino acids. With V trimmed by 5 bases and J by 8 bases, 1 base remained unmatched.